The rows below give T cell receptor beta chains drawn from one sample of a study of CD8+ T cells in alopecia areata. Assay: immunoSEQ multiplex PCR; the TCRdb copy retains only in-frame clones and omits some. Of 15,000 to 20,000 clones listed, about 59% were seen once; the top ten hold 5.5% to 6.5%. This material consisted of skin, taken at week 0. Receptors were obtained from a human donor with alopecia areata. Each CDR3 is given with its conserved first and last residue. The D gene is left open where the match is weak. Clone size is shown for a subset of rows, as once, few, many or a class of expanded clone.

D gene,clone size,V gene,CDR3 length,J gene,CDR3 protein,CDR3 DNA
TRBD2,-,TRBV5-1,18,TRBJ2-2,CASSLSLAGGPNTGELFF,TGCGCCAGCAGCTTGAGCCTAGCGGGGGGGCCGAACACCGGGGAGCTGTTTTTT
-,-,TRBV18,13,TRBJ1-1,CASSESGDTEAFF,TGTGCCAGCTCAGAATCAGGAGACACTGAAGCTTTCTTT
-,-,TRBV14,13,TRBJ1-1,CANPKIGGTEAFF,TGTGCCAACCCGAAGATAGGGGGAACTGAAGCTTTCTTT
TRBD2,-,TRBV7-8,14,TRBJ2-3,CASRRAGSTDTQYF,TGTGCCAGCAGAAGAGCGGGGAGCACAGATACGCAGTATTTT
-,few,TRBV7-8,14,TRBJ2-7,CASSSRTVLYEQYF,TGTGCCAGCAGCTCCAGGACGGTACTCTACGAGCAGTACTTC
-,-,TRBV7-2,15,TRBJ2-1,CASSGLPESYNEQFF,TGTGCCAGCAGCGGACTACCGGAATCCTACAATGAGCAGTTCTTC
TRBD1,few,TRBV6-6,14,TRBJ1-2,CASSYGTGREGYTF,TGTGCCAGCAGTTACGGGACAGGCCGCGAGGGCTACACCTTC
-,-,TRBV18,14,TRBJ2-7,CASSPISSSYEQYF,TGTGCCAGCTCACCAATCAGCAGCTCCTACGAGCAGTACTTC
-,-,TRBV5-1,13,TRBJ1-1,CASSLRGGVEAFF,TGCGCCAGCAGCCTAAGGGGGGGAGTCGAAGCTTTCTTT
-,-,TRBV29-1,13,TRBJ2-3,CSVDQAYTDTQYF,TGCAGCGTTGATCAGGCCTACACAGATACGCAGTATTTT
TRBD1,once,TRBV5-4,14,TRBJ1-1,CASSLGQGTSEAFF,TGTGCCAGCAGCTTGGGACAGGGGACCTCTGAAGCTTTCTTT
TRBD1,-,TRBV19,15,TRBJ1-2,CASSRTGASNYGYTF,TGTGCCAGTAGTAGGACAGGGGCGTCCAACTATGGCTACACCTTC
-,-,TRBV5-6,17,TRBJ1-5,CASSLTGQSNSNQPQHF,TGTGCCAGCAGCTTAACAGGACAGTCTAATAGCAATCAGCCCCAGCATTTT
-,-,TRBV9,13,TRBJ2-3,CASSVASPDTQYF,TGTGCCAGCAGCGTCGCCTCACCAGATACGCAGTATTTT
TRBD1,-,TRBV7-3,16,TRBJ2-5,CASSLSRDRGQETQYF,TGTGCCAGCAGCTTGAGTAGGGACAGGGGCCAAGAGACCCAGTACTTC
TRBD1,once,TRBV6-1,15,TRBJ2-1,CASSEQGAVYNEQFF,TGTGCCAGCAGTGAACAGGGGGCTGTTTACAATGAGCAGTTCTTC
TRBD2,-,TRBV27,15,TRBJ2-2,CASSFSGGAAGELFF,TGTGCCAGCAGTTTCAGCGGGGGGGCCGCCGGGGAGCTGTTTTTT
TRBD1,-,TRBV7-9,15,TRBJ2-7,CASSAPTGGGYEQYF,TGTGCCAGCAGCGCTCCGACAGGGGGCGGTTACGAGCAGTACTTC
-,-,TRBV19,12,TRBJ1-2,CASTPGPGGYTF,TGTGCCAGTACCCCCGGACCGGGGGGCTACACCTTC
-,-,TRBV7-9,17,TRBJ2-3,CASSLALQRRITDTQYF,TGTGCCAGCAGCTTAGCCCTCCAGCGGCGAATCACAGATACGCAGTATTTT
-,-,TRBV5-1,16,TRBJ2-2,CASSVSGTTYTGELFF,TGCGCCAGCAGCGTCTCCGGGACCACTTACACCGGGGAGCTGTTTTTT
TRBD1,few,TRBV15,17,TRBJ2-1,CATSRGKGAGLDNEQFF,TGTGCCACCAGCAGAGGGAAGGGGGCAGGCCTCGACAATGAGCAGTTCTTC
TRBD2,few,TRBV5-5,15,TRBJ2-5,CASTISGGAQETQYF,TGTGCCAGCACCATTAGCGGGGGGGCCCAAGAGACCCAGTACTTC
-,once,TRBV6-5,13,TRBJ2-5,CASSFRRGETQYF,TGTGCCAGCAGTTTCCGCAGGGGTGAGACCCAGTACTTC
-,-,TRBV6-5,12,TRBJ1-2,CASSYEAGGYTF,TGTGCCAGCAGTTACGAGGCTGGGGGCTACACCTTC
-,-,TRBV5-4,14,TRBJ1-2,CASSLKQVNYGYTF,TGTGCCAGCAGCTTGAAACAGGTCAACTATGGCTACACCTTC
-,few,TRBV4-3,15,TRBJ1-2,CASSQDVDSGWGYTF,TGCGCCAGCAGCCAAGATGTGGATTCAGGGTGGGGCTACACCTTC
-,once,TRBV11-2,15,TRBJ2-1,CASRDSGLAHNEQFF,TGTGCCAGCAGGGACTCGGGACTGGCACACAATGAGCAGTTCTTC
-,once,TRBV4-2,15,TRBJ1-1,CASSQDGTWNTEAFF,TGTGCCAGCAGCCAAGACGGGACGTGGAACACTGAAGCTTTCTTT
TRBD1,once,TRBV4-1,18,TRBJ1-1,CASSQDSRRTGALLEAFF,TGCGCCAGCAGCCAAGACAGCCGCCGGACAGGAGCCCTATTGGAAGCTTTCTTT
-,-,TRBV7-9,16,TRBJ1-2,CASSPRRTTRNYGYTF,TGTGCCAGCAGCCCGCGCCGGACAACCCGGAACTATGGCTACACCTTC
-,few,TRBV7-9,11,TRBJ2-1,CASTPLDEQFF,TGTGCCAGCACTCCCCTCGATGAGCAGTTCTTC
-,few,TRBV7-8,13,TRBJ1-1,CASSGGGGQEAFF,TGTGCCAGCAGCGGGGGGGGAGGACAAGAAGCTTTCTTT
-,-,TRBV14,14,TRBJ1-1,CASSPGTANTEAFF,TGTGCCAGCAGCCCTGGGACGGCGAACACTGAAGCTTTCTTT
TRBD2,-,TRBV7-7,16,TRBJ2-5,CASSPTSGGHQETQYF,TGTGCTAGCAGCCCAACTAGCGGGGGTCACCAAGAGACCCAGTACTTC
-,-,TRBV7-2,15,TRBJ1-5,CASSLDFGRAQPQHF,TGTGCCAGCAGCTTAGATTTCGGCAGGGCCCAGCCCCAGCATTTT
-,few,TRBV27,18,TRBJ1-6,CASSLGTLKSSYNSPLHF,TGTGCCAGCAGTTTAGGGACTCTCAAGAGCTCCTATAATTCACCCCTCCACTTT
-,few,TRBV6-1,13,TRBJ1-5,CASSLQQNQPQHF,TGTGCCAGCAGTTTACAGCAGAATCAGCCCCAGCATTTT
-,-,TRBV6-6,13,TRBJ1-1,CASSYYRDTEAFF,TGTGCCAGCAGTTACTACAGGGACACTGAAGCTTTCTTT
-,once,TRBV7-8,16,TRBJ2-3,CASSPPGPRSADTQYF,TGTGCCAGCAGTCCGCCGGGCCCCCGGTCGGCAGATACGCAGTATTTT
TRBD2,-,TRBV6-5,14,TRBJ2-7,CASSPGTSFYEQYF,TGTGCCAGCAGTCCCGGGACTAGCTTCTACGAGCAGTACTTC
-,-,TRBV15,16,TRBJ2-7,CATSRDVGATAYEQYF,TGTGCCACCAGCAGAGACGTGGGGGCGACGGCCTACGAGCAGTACTTC
TRBD2,-,TRBV11-3,15,TRBJ2-7,CASSRYSGGTYEQYF,TGTGCCAGCAGCCGTTATAGCGGGGGTACCTACGAGCAGTACTTC
-,-,TRBV4-1,16,TRBJ2-1,CASSQVGEGGGTEQFF,TGCGCCAGCAGCCAAGTGGGTGAGGGTGGGGGGACGGAGCAGTTCTTC
TRBD1,-,TRBV7-9,16,TRBJ2-7,CASSFLQGQGVYEQYF,TGTGCCAGCAGCTTCCTCCAGGGACAGGGGGTCTACGAGCAGTACTTC
-,-,TRBV6-5,15,TRBJ1-1,CASSSPIQGRTEAFF,TGTGCCAGCAGTTCACCTATTCAGGGGAGGACTGAAGCTTTCTTT
-,-,TRBV7-6,13,TRBJ2-5,CASSFGPRETQYF,TGTGCCAGCAGCTTCGGGCCGAGAGAGACCCAGTACTTC
-,-,TRBV19,15,TRBJ2-3,CASSSTGWGADTQYF,TGTGCCAGTAGTTCCACGGGATGGGGAGCAGATACGCAGTATTTT
-,once,TRBV6-1,11,TRBJ2-5,CASSLQETQYF,TGTGCCAGCAGTCTTCAAGAGACCCAGTACTTC
TRBD1,-,TRBV4-2,16,TRBJ2-7,CASSPFTGGTSYEQYF,TGTGCCAGCAGCCCGTTTACAGGGGGGACGTCCTACGAGCAGTACTTC
TRBD1,once,TRBV9,15,TRBJ1-1,CASSSRQGMNTEAFF,TGTGCCAGCAGCTCGAGACAGGGGATGAACACTGAAGCTTTCTTT